The T cell receptor beta chain described here comes from a study of beta chain features in type 1 diabetes. Overall study findings and caveats: Unsettled here was the matter of whether HLA type influences TCRB rearrangement. Moderately but significantly shorter TCRB CDR3s were found in Type 1 diabetes patients in all four CD4+ subsets. For patients, the naive, central memory and Treg TCRB repertoires appeared more alike than for healthy donors. More deletions and fewer insertions at VDJ junctions were seen in type 1 diabetes patients.

Blood was collected once per donor into heparin, averaging roughly 110 mL. CDR1 is LGHNA, CDR2 YNFKEQ, per germline. The CDR3 runs to 10 residues. Expressed TCRB transcripts got sequenced, as all isolated RNA was reverse transcribed. Some clones are missing from TCRdb's copy, which holds only in-frame ones; the method was immunoSEQ multiplex PCR. The data contain approximately 600,000 clones, about an eighth of them singletons. Many counts were recorded for this clone. Its cognate antigen is unknown. A read error may account for a junction end that differs from germline. The source material was naive CD4+ T cells from blood. V and J are TRBV4-2 and TRBJ1-4; possible D gene TRBD1, 5 bases. This clonotype was sampled from a man under 40 with type 1 diabetes. The CDR3 region is CASSLSRGVF. The CDR3 bases are TGTGCCAGCAGCCTCTCACGAGGGGTTTTT.